These 26 T cell receptor beta chains share one sample of origin, sequenced in a study of STAT5B mutations in CD4+ large granular lymphocyte leukemia. Generated by immunoSEQ multiplex PCR, the TCRdb table keeps only in-frame clones and is missing some. The sample lists 4,100 or so clones, just under 80% occurring once. Sequenced sample: PBMCs. These receptors all come from a man between 65 and 80 years old with CD4+ T-cell large granular lymphocyte leukemia.

The chain is built from TRBV5-1 and TRBJ2-7; the match to TRBD2 covers 7 bases. The CDR3 covers 17 residues. J lost 0 bases, V lost 1 base, and 10 bases had no gene match. Germline V gene lookup returns CDR1 SGHRS and CDR2 YFSETQ. The CDR3 DNA follows: TGCGCCAGCAGCTTGTCCTGGGACTACAACTTCTCCTACGAGCAGTACTTC. Translating it yields CASSLSWDYNFSYEQYF.

V and J are TRBV11-3 and TRBJ2-3; D might be TRBD2 (6 bases). Trimming cost V 5 bases and J 6 bases, with 15 bases left between them. The length of the CDR3 is 14 residues. The V gene's germline CDR1 is SGHNT and CDR2 YENEEA. CDR3 sequence: CASSPGTAADTQYF. For the CDR3, the DNA is TGTGCCAGCAGCCCCGGGACTGCGGCCGATACGCAGTATTTT.

The V call is TRBV11-2, the J call TRBJ2-7; TRBD1 aligns across 11 bases. Germline-derived CDR1 and CDR2 are SGHAT and FQNNGV. With V trimmed by 5 bases and J by 3 bases, 6 bases remained unmatched. CDR3 length: 15 residues. This CDR3 is CASSHTGTGGYEQYF. The CDR3 coding sequence is TGTGCCAGCAGCCACACCGGGACAGGGGGCTACGAGCAGTACTTC.

The rearrangement uses TRBV25-1 and TRBJ2-3; maybe TRBD2 (5 bases). CDR1 is MGHDK, CDR2 SYGVNS, per germline. V gave up 5 bases and J gave up 1 base, with 10 bases separating them. The CDR3 loop spans 14 amino acids. CDR3 protein: CASSLAGGTDTQYF. The CDR3 DNA reads TGTGCCAGCAGTCTGGCGGGCGGCACAGATACGCAGTATTTT.

The rearrangement joins TRBV30 to TRBJ2-3, with TRBD1 matching 10 bases. CDR3 length: 15 amino acids. V lost 0 bases to trimming and J lost 4 bases; unmatched junction nucleotides: 4. CDR1 GTSNPN and CDR2 SVGIG come from the germline V gene (reference sequence). CDR3 protein: CAWSVGQGEADTQYF. CDR3 nucleotides: TGTGCCTGGAGTGTAGGACAGGGGGAGGCAGATACGCAGTATTTT.

The chain is built from TRBV5-4 and TRBJ2-1; 16 bases are a match to TRBD2. Germline CDR1 SGHNT, CDR2 YYREEE (reference sequence). The length of the CDR3 is 19 residues. Trimming cost V 4 bases and J 7 bases; bases outside gene matches: 14. The chain's CDR3 is CASSPGTSGRVGGYNEQFF. For the CDR3, the DNA is TGTGCCAGCAGCCCGGGGACTAGCGGGAGGGTCGGGGGATATAATGAGCAGTTCTTC.

This clone came up once. The chain is built from TRBV27 and TRBJ2-3; 14 nucleotides align to TRBD2. J was trimmed by 5 bases and V by 5 bases; bases with no gene match: 6. There are 16 residues in the CDR3. CDR1 and CDR2 (germline): MNHEY, SMNVEV (reference sequence). CDR3 region: CASSPRLAGGVDTQYF. CDR3 nucleotide sequence: TGTGCCAGCAGTCCTCGACTAGCGGGAGGGGTAGATACGCAGTATTTT.

This chain uses TRBV5-1 with TRBJ1-1; D possibly corresponds to TRBD1 (5 bases). V was cut by 0 bases and J by 8 bases, with 5 bases left in between. Germline values: CDR1 SGHRS, CDR2 YFSETQ. There are 11 residues in the CDR3. The CDR3 loop reads CASSLGDEAFF. The CDR3 DNA follows: TGCGCCAGCAGCTTGGGGGACGAAGCTTTCTTT.

This chain uses TRBV5-4 with TRBJ2-7; a possible D gene is TRBD1 (6 bases). Germline V CDR1 and CDR2: SGHNT, YYREEE (reference sequence). Trimming shortened V by 3 bases and J by 3 bases, and 7 bases separated the two germline ends. The CDR3 runs to 12 residues. The CDR3: CASSWDNYEQYF. The CDR3, as DNA: TGTGCCAGCAGCTGGGACAACTACGAGCAGTACTTC.

This rearrangement joins TRBV14 to TRBJ2-1; D call uncertain. This CDR3 has 15 residues. Germline CDR1 and CDR2: SGHDN and FVKESK. V lost 8 bases and J 0 bases, leaving 14 bases between the germline ends. CDR3 loop: CASHYTYSSYNEQFF. Here the CDR3 DNA reads TGTGCCAGCCACTACACCTATTCCTCCTACAATGAGCAGTTCTTC.

The V call is TRBV29-1, the J call TRBJ2-5, with 8 bases lining up with TRBD1. V lost 0 bases to trimming and J lost 9 bases; unmatched junction nucleotides: 12. The V gene's germline CDR1 is SQVTM and CDR2 ANQGSEA. The CDR3 extends over 15 amino acids. DNA of the CDR3: TGCAGCGTTGAAGATCCCTCGGGACAGGTCGGAGCCCAGTACTTC. It specifies CSVEDPSGQVGAQYF.

This rearrangement joins TRBV2 to TRBJ2-5; 11 positions match TRBD2. The CDR3 loop spans 15 amino acids. The trim removed 7 bases at V and 3 bases at J, leaving 7 bases unmatched. The germline gives CDR1 SNHLY, CDR2 FYNNEI. The CDR3 DNA is TGTGCCAGCACCAGACTAGCGGGAACTAAAGAGACCCAGTACTTC. It specifies CASTRLAGTKETQYF.

The chain carries TRBV6-1 and TRBJ1-4; D is unclear. V gave up 11 bases and J gave up 3 bases, with 13 bases separating them. The CDR3 runs to 13 residues. Germline V lookup: CDR1 MNHNS, CDR2 SASEGT. The CDR3 DNA reads as TGTGCCGCGCGCCGGCGGGCTAATGAAAAACTGTTTTTT. It yields the protein CAARRRANEKLFF.

The chain uses TRBV27 and TRBJ2-3; 8 bases are shared with TRBD2. The V gene's germline CDR1 is MNHEY and CDR2 SMNVEV (reference sequence). The junction had 3 bases not matched to a gene; V was cut back by 8 bases and J by 2 bases. The CDR3 loop spans 13 amino acids. CDR3 nucleotide sequence: TGTGCCAGCGGCGGGGGGCTCACAGATACGCAGTATTTT. This gives the protein CASGGGLTDTQYF.

This chain links TRBV7-9 with TRBJ2-5, with D possibly being TRBD1 (6 bases). CDR3 length: 15 amino acids. The ends were cut back, 1 base at V and 5 bases at J, with 14 bases in the middle. Germline assignment: CDR1 SEHNR and CDR2 FQNEAQ (reference sequence). CDR3 sequence (DNA): TGTGCCAGCAGCTTAGGGGGGCTAGCTCTTGAGACCCAGTACTTC. It specifies CASSLGGLALETQYF.

V usage is TRBV10-3 and J usage is TRBJ1-1, with D maybe TRBD1 (6 bases). The V end was cut by 2 bases, the J end by 1 base, with 17 bases between. The CDR3 length is 17 residues. Germline assignment: CDR1 ENHRY and CDR2 SYGVKD. Here the CDR3 reads CAISEGGAGAQNTEAFF. The CDR3 bases are TGTGCCATCAGTGAGGGGGGGGCAGGGGCCCAGAACACTGAAGCTTTCTTT.

This chain links TRBV28 with TRBJ2-3; 13 nucleotides agree with TRBD2. The junction had 11 bases not matched to a gene; V was cut back by 5 bases and J by 6 bases. The CDR3 has 17 amino acids. Germline V gene sequence: CDR1 MDHEN, CDR2 SYDVKM. CDR3 in amino acids: CASSPGTSGIKADTQYF. DNA of the CDR3: TGTGCCAGCAGTCCCGGGACTAGCGGGATAAAAGCCGATACGCAGTATTTT.

This clone was detected a few times. CDR3 residues: CSVGGGRDQPQHF. The CDR3 DNA follows: TGCAGCGTGGGTGGGGGGCGCGATCAGCCCCAGCATTTT. The chain is built from TRBV29-1 and TRBJ1-5, with TRBD1 as a possible D gene (6 bases). Germline V lookup: CDR1 SQVTM, CDR2 ANQGSEA. The V end lost 6 bases, the J end lost 5 bases, and 14 bases lay between the germline ends. The CDR3 has 13 amino acids.

In its sample, this clone was seen once. The chain recombines TRBV27 with TRBJ2-5; 7 positions agree with TRBD1. J gave up 1 base and V 5 bases, and 7 bases lay outside the gene matches. Looked up from germline, CDR1 is MNHEY and CDR2 is SMNVEV (reference sequence). The CDR3 runs to 15 residues. This CDR3 reads CASSTTGESQETQYF. DNA for the CDR3: TGTGCCAGCAGTACAACAGGGGAAAGCCAAGAGACCCAGTACTTC.

This clone was counted a few times. The V and J genes are TRBV5-6 and TRBJ1-4; 7 bases are shared with TRBD1. From germline, CDR1 is SGHDT and CDR2 YYEEEE. J was trimmed by 8 bases and V by 3 bases; bases with no gene match: 7. This CDR3 is 14 amino acids long. For the CDR3, the DNA is TGTGCCAGCAGCTGGACAGGATCGGGCGAAAAACTGTTTTTT. Its translation: CASSWTGSGEKLFF.

This chain links TRBV27 with TRBJ2-5; D is unresolved. Germline assignment: CDR1 MNHEY and CDR2 SMNVEV (reference sequence). The CDR3 has 13 residues. V was trimmed by 3 bases and J by 4 bases, leaving 9 bases between them. The CDR3: CASSFYRPETQYF. Here the CDR3 DNA reads TGTGCCAGCAGTTTCTACCGGCCAGAGACCCAGTACTTC.

The rearrangement joins TRBV4-1 to TRBJ2-2, with TRBD2 identical over 7 bases. Germline V lookup: CDR1 MGHRA, CDR2 YSYEKL. The CDR3 consists of 18 residues. V was clipped by 2 bases and J by 0 bases; unmatched bases: 9. CDR3 protein: CASSQLGARGTNTGELFF. The CDR3 region has the DNA TGCGCCAGCAGCCAATTAGGGGCGCGGGGGACGAACACCGGGGAGCTGTTTTTT.

V gene TRBV5-3 combines with J gene TRBJ2-7, with D hard to call. TRBV5-3 is an open reading frame whose function is uncertain. Deletions cut 0 bases from V and 4 bases from J, with 11 bases between. CDR3 size: 14 residues. The CDR3 is CARSLATGGYEQYF. CDR3 nucleotide sequence: TGTGCCAGAAGCTTGGCCACGGGCGGTTACGAGCAGTACTTC.

This chain links TRBV7-9 with TRBJ2-1; 7 bases align to TRBD2. The V gene's germline CDR1 is SEHNR and CDR2 FQNEAQ (reference sequence). With V trimmed by 0 bases and J by 3 bases, 2 bases remained unmatched. The CDR3 has 15 amino acids. CDR3 amino acids: CASSLAAGYYNEQFF. The CDR3 nucleotides read TGTGCCAGCAGCTTAGCAGCGGGGTACTACAATGAGCAGTTCTTC.

This rearrangement joins TRBV19 to TRBJ2-1; D ambiguous. Germline CDR1 LNHDA, CDR2 SQIVND (reference sequence). CDR3 length: 15 amino acids. V was clipped by 0 bases and J by 4 bases, with 10 bases between them. CDR3 DNA sequence: TGTGCCAGTAGTATAGATGGCGCCATTTACAATGAGCAGTTCTTC. Residues: CASSIDGAIYNEQFF.

This chain joins TRBV21-1 and TRBJ1-1; the table names TRBD1, a call not compared with the DNA. TRBV21-1 is shown as a pseudogene. The CDR3 runs to 15 residues. CDR3 coding DNA: TGTGCCAGCAGCAACGGACAGGGGGAATACACTGAAGCTTTCTTT. Its translation: CASSNGQGEYTEAFF.